Presented here are 5 T cell receptor beta chains from one specimen sequenced in a study of tumor and adjacent non-tumor tissue in lung cancer. No cell sorting was done before RNA was extracted from the tissue. The library came from three nested PCR rounds adapted from ARM-PCR protocols. TCRdb reprocessed the multiplex PCR reads with MiXCR, giving one entry per CDR3 protein. The sample lists some 84,000 distinct CDR3 sequences; 61% were seen once. The sample was lung tumor tissue. All receptors derive from a man between 65 and 85 years old with non-small cell lung cancer.

This clonotype is termed medium-sized. The chain has TRBV6-1 and TRBJ1-1; possible D gene TRBD1, 6 bases. The CDR3 spans 15 residues. The ends were cut back, 7 bases at V and 1 base at J, with 16 bases in the middle. Germline V CDR1 and CDR2: MNHNS, SASEGT. CDR3 loop: CASKLGGLRNTEAFF. The CDR3, as DNA: TGTGCCAGCAAACTGGGGGGGCTCAGGAACACTGAAGCTTTCTTT.

Comments on this clonotype: A much larger clone differs from this one at a single base, so this may be a read error. V and J are TRBV5-1 and TRBJ2-7; a possible D gene is TRBD1 (6 bases). The length of the CDR3 is 12 residues. Germline-derived CDR1 and CDR2 are SGHRS and YFSETQ. The CDR3, as DNA: TGCACCAGCAGCCCGGACAGTTACGAGCAGTACTTC. Translating it yields CTSSPDSYEQYF.

The chain has TRBV29-1 and TRBJ1-2; D remains ambiguous. Germline CDR1 and CDR2: SQVTM and ANQGSEA. The CDR3 length is 12 residues. V lost 3 bases and J 6 bases, leaving 11 bases between the germline ends. This CDR3 is CSVDSGLHGYTF. CDR3 nucleotide sequence: TGCAGCGTTGATAGTGGCCTCCATGGCTACACCTTC.

With respect to this clonotype: The germline gene is not matched at one end of the junction; a read error may be the cause. J is TRBJ2-2 and V is TRBV29-1; TRBD1 might be the D (6 bases). The CDR3 spans 17 residues. The germline V gene has CDR1 SQVTM and CDR2 ANQGSEA. CDR3 in amino acids: CSVGERARDKNTRELVF. As DNA, the CDR3 is TGCAGCGTGGGAGAGAGAGCCCGGGACAAAAACACCAGGGAGCTGGTTTTT.

A word on this clonotype: The final CDR3 position lacks the conserved phenylalanine or tryptophan, pointing to a likely read error. No DNA is shown, since the ends of the CDR3 on it are uncertain; the CDR3 is the one TCRdb lists. The rearrangement uses TRBV11-2 and TRBJ1-2; TRBD1 is the table's D call and was not checked against the DNA. The CDR3 has 13 amino acids, counting both end residues. Germline V CDR1 and CDR2: SGHAT, FQNNGV. The CDR3 region is CVSSLTNLDILTS.